The present TCR beta chain was sequenced within a study of T cells in Graves' hyperthyroidism and ophthalmopathy. Stable Graves' hyperthyroidism denoted no ophthalmopathy progression over 18 months. Participants, patients aged 18 to 65, had newly diagnosed hyperthyroidism with a duration under 2 months. Lactation, pregnancy, other autoimmune disease or uncontrolled infection excluded patients. The diagnoses drew upon clinical symptoms, serum thyroxine and TRAb, thyroid ultrasound and orbital computed tomography. Amplification targeted TCR beta CDR3 regions from RNA transcripts. Initially, a first-round RT-PCR of the TCR CDR3 employed the HTBI primer set. One entry per CDR3 protein results from TCRdb running MiXCR on the multiplex PCR reads. The repertoire holds about 710,000 distinct CDR3 sequences, with roughly 17% as singletons. V lost 3 bases to trimming and J lost 0 bases, with 9 bases between them. The V gene's germline CDR1 is DFQATT and CDR2 SNEGSKA (reference sequence). The CDR3 has 15 amino acids.

Sequencing input: blood. This chain uses TRBV20-1 with TRBJ1-6; D is unresolved. This sequence was found in a man aged 18-30 years with Graves' hyperthyroidism. DNA for the CDR3: TGCAGTGCTAGTCGCGATAGCTCCTATAATTCACCCCTCCACTTT. This gives the protein CSASRDSSYNSPLHF.